The rows below give T cell receptor beta chains drawn from one sample of a study of CD8+ T cells in alopecia areata. Sequencing used immunoSEQ multiplex PCR; TCRdb keeps in-frame clones, though not all of them. The sample has a few hundred thousand clones, about 60% seen once. Sequenced material: CD4+ T cells sorted from blood, taken around week 54, from a patient treated with tofacitinib. Receptors originate from a human donor with alopecia areata. The conserved cysteine and the conserved F or W are not part of the CDR3 here.

cdr3_length j_call v_call cdr3_aa
11 TRBJ2-3 TRBV6-1 ASAGSNADTQY
11 TRBJ2-1 TRBV7-3 ASSLVVARGGF
10 TRBJ1-1 TRBV5-4 ASSSRGTEAF
11 TRBJ1-2 TRBV5-1 ASTRTGAYGYT
12 TRBJ1-4 TRBV29-1 SVEERPIGEKLF
11 TRBJ1-2 TRBV19 ASSIAGNYGYT
13 TRBJ1-1 TRBV6-5 ASSRQGGANTEAF
13 TRBJ2-6 TRBV29-1 SVVVPSSGANVLT
14 TRBJ1-1 TRBV5-1 ASSFGTSHPNTEAF
12 TRBJ2-1 TRBV7-2 ASSPAILRNEQF
12 TRBJ2-1 TRBV11-3 ASSLPGEYNEQF
12 TRBJ1-1 TRBV4-1 ASSQMGGNTEAF
8 TRBJ1-1 TRBV29-1 SVVNTEAF
12 TRBJ1-2 TRBV19 ASSRQGRDYGYT
12 TRBJ2-5 TRBV6-5 ASSLLRGVETQY
11 TRBJ2-7 TRBV29-1 SVEMRERYEQY
8 TRBJ2-7 TRBV30 AWRGPEQY
14 TRBJ2-2 TRBV5-1 ASSPRTGGSTGELF
11 TRBJ1-2 TRBV29-1 SVRAGRGAGYT
14 TRBJ2-2 TRBV30 AWLRIAGRDAGELF
11 TRBJ1-1 TRBV30 AWSVLVEAEAF
10 TRBJ2-3 TRBV29-1 SVEQGSDTQY
13 TRBJ2-5 TRBV7-2 ASVKGSLAQETQY
14 TRBJ2-5 TRBV5-4 ASSLEGLQSQETQY
15 TRBJ1-1 TRBV30 AWSAKGTALRNTEAF
14 TRBJ2-6 TRBV7-9 ASSRSVRSGANVLT
15 TRBJ1-2 TRBV7-2 ASSLVMPQEDLHGYT
13 TRBJ2-2 TRBV2 ASSVQRGSTGELF
9 TRBJ2-7 TRBV27 ASRRAYEQY
12 TRBJ2-2 TRBV29-1 SVLDRANTGELF
12 TRBJ1-6 TRBV7-2 ASSLGGDSSPLH
14 TRBJ2-7 TRBV29-1 SVEGGRGTGVYEQY
12 TRBJ2-2 TRBV5-1 ASSGTGNTGELF
13 TRBJ2-1 TRBV5-4 ASSLIKRGGYEQF
11 TRBJ1-4 TRBV2 ASSEALGPFPH
10 TRBJ1-2 TRBV6-6 ASTSVGFSGT
11 TRBJ1-1 TRBV9 ASSVELGAEAF
13 TRBJ2-5 TRBV5-1 ASSLVGGGPETQY
12 TRBJ2-5 TRBV5-1 ASSLERGGETQY
10 TRBJ2-1 TRBV9 ASSGGYNEQF
13 TRBJ2-3 TRBV7-2 ASSPGTTAIDTQY
14 TRBJ1-1 TRBV9 ASSVGGQPMNTEAF
13 TRBJ2-7 TRBV30 AWSVPGSSSYEQY
14 TRBJ2-5 TRBV5-4 ASSLAGQGAEKTQY
11 TRBJ2-1 TRBV5-1 ASKGRVRDEQF
12 TRBJ2-1 TRBV7-9 ASSLVGRGNEQF
11 TRBJ2-3 TRBV2 ASKGLYTDTQY
15 TRBJ2-3 TRBV4-3 ASSQDWSGGPRNTQY
10 TRBJ2-1 TRBV30 AWSMRAHEQF
13 TRBJ2-3 TRBV7-3 ASSLSGARTDTQY
11 TRBJ2-5 TRBV5-6 ASSGGSQETQY
12 TRBJ1-1 TRBV18 ASSLGTENTEAF
13 TRBJ2-1 TRBV6-1 ASKPGRAPTREQF
11 TRBJ2-1 TRBV5-6 ASSLGLRDEQF
12 TRBJ2-6 TRBV30 AWGLMAGANVLT
11 TRBJ2-2 TRBV10-3 AIRDRMDGELF
11 TRBJ1-2 TRBV4-1 ASSQGGVYGYT
10 TRBJ1-2 TRBV15 ATSRDNYGYT
12 TRBJ2-3 TRBV5-1 ASSLEGRGNTQY